These 16 T cell receptor beta chains were all obtained from the same sample, sequenced in a study of blood T cell repertoires in COVID-19. Profiling relied on immunoSEQ multiplex PCR, and the TCRdb table lists in-frame clones only, not all of them. The sample contains about 290,000 clones, roughly 90% of which appear only once. What was sequenced was peripheral blood. The receptor set was obtained from a middle-aged man with acute or convalescent COVID-19.

V gene TRBV24-1 combines with J gene TRBJ1-1; no definite D call. Trimming stripped 7 bases from V and 2 bases from J, with 4 bases between. In germline, CDR1 is KGHDR, CDR2 SFDVKD. The CDR3 length is 11 residues. CDR3 residues: CATRRNTEAFF. CDR3 in DNA: TGTGCCACCAGGCGCAACACTGAAGCTTTCTTT.

This chain connects TRBV5-1 to TRBJ1-5; 9 positions match TRBD1. J was trimmed by 6 bases and V by 4 bases; bases with no gene match: 8. Germline V CDR1 and CDR2: SGHRS, YFSETQ. CDR3 length: 15 residues. Written as DNA, the CDR3 is TGCGCCAGCAGCGACGGGACAGGGCAGGGTCAGCCCCAGCATTTT. It specifies CASSDGTGQGQPQHF. Full variable domain (rest looked up from reference TRBV5-1 and TRBJ1-5): KAGVTQTPRYLIKTRGQQVTLSCSPISGHRSVSWYQQTPGQGLQFLFEYFSETQRNKGNFPGRFSGRQFSNSRSEMNVSTLELGDSALYLCASSDGTGQGQPQHFGDGTRLSIL.

The genes are TRBV18 and TRBJ1-2; 10 bases agree with TRBD1. Trimming took 2 bases from V and 7 from J; bases not matched to a gene: 4. The CDR3 spans 14 residues. The germline V gene encodes CDR1 KGHSH and CDR2 LQKENI. CDR3 nucleotide sequence: TGTGCCAGCTCACCAGACAGGGGGCTGGGTGGCTACACCTTC. Translated: CASSPDRGLGGYTF.

The chain joins TRBV19 to TRBJ2-2; 14 positions match TRBD2. Germline V gene lookup returns CDR1 LNHDA and CDR2 SQIVND (reference sequence). J was trimmed by 3 bases and V by 5 bases; bases with no gene match: 8. CDR3 length: 18 residues. This CDR3 is CASSVPGLAGADTGELFF. CDR3 sequence (DNA): TGTGCCAGTAGTGTCCCGGGACTAGCGGGGGCGGACACCGGGGAGCTGTTTTTT. Full variable domain (outside the CDR3, taken from reference TRBV19 and TRBJ2-2): DGGITQSPKYLFRKEGQNVTLSCEQNLNHDAMYWYRQDPGQGLRLIYYSQIVNDFQKGDIAEGYSVSREKKESFPLTVTSAQKNPTAFYLCASSVPGLAGADTGELFFGEGSRLTVL.

The chain has TRBV7-3 and TRBJ2-1; the match to TRBD1 covers 7 bases. This CDR3 comprises 14 residues. CDR1 SGHTA and CDR2 FQGTGA come from the germline V gene. The V gene end was trimmed by 5 bases and the J gene end by 8 bases; junction bases not matched to a gene: 9. The chain's CDR3 is CASSPDRVLDEQFF. Written as DNA, the CDR3 is TGTGCCAGCAGCCCAGACAGGGTCTTGGATGAGCAGTTCTTC.

This CDR3 is CASSERLAGDDEQFF. CDR3 DNA: TGTGCCAGCAGTGAACGACTAGCGGGGGACGATGAGCAGTTCTTC. The V gene is TRBV2, the J gene TRBJ2-1; 12 bases agree with TRBD2. Germline V gene sequence: CDR1 SNHLY, CDR2 FYNNEI. The CDR3 sequence is 15 residues long. Trimming cost V 2 bases and J 8 bases; bases outside gene matches: 4.

The genes are TRBV19 and TRBJ1-1; D uncertain. Looked up from germline, CDR1 is LNHDA and CDR2 is SQIVND (reference sequence). V was trimmed by 5 bases and J by 1 base, leaving 8 bases between them. The CDR3 length is 13 residues. The CDR3, as DNA: TGTGCCAGTAGTCCTCGGGAGAACACTGAAGCTTTCTTT. It translates to CASSPRENTEAFF.

The chain recombines TRBV30 with TRBJ1-6; D is unresolved. The germline V gene has CDR1 GTSNPN and CDR2 SVGIG (reference sequence). V was cut by 2 bases and J by 6 bases, with 5 bases left in between. The CDR3 spans 12 residues. CDR3 bases: TGTGCCTGGAGTACTGTTAATTCACCCCTCCACTTT. This encodes CAWSTVNSPLHF.

The rearrangement joins TRBV6-2 or TRBV6-3 to TRBJ1-5; TRBD1 is a possible D gene (5 bases). Trimming took off 2 bases at V and 6 bases at J, with 11 bases between the two ends. The length of the CDR3 is 14 residues. Germline V gene sequence: CDR1 MNHEY, CDR2 SVGEGT. The CDR3 sequence is CASSYGSGSQPQHF. CDR3 sequence (DNA): TGTGCCAGCAGTTACGGGTCAGGGTCTCAGCCCCAGCATTTT.

Written as DNA, the CDR3 is TGCAGTGCTACTGAAGGGGGCTATGGAAACACCATATATTTT. It codes for CSATEGGYGNTIYF. The chain is built from TRBV20-1 and TRBJ1-3; the match to TRBD1 covers 7 bases. The CDR3 loop spans 14 amino acids. Germline assignment: CDR1 DFQATT and CDR2 SNEGSKA (reference sequence). J gave up 3 bases and V 4 bases, and 6 bases lay outside the gene matches.

The genes are TRBV10-2 and TRBJ1-5; D uncertain. The germline V gene has CDR1 WSHSY and CDR2 SAAADI. V was shortened by 3 bases and J by 0 bases, with 9 bases between the two germline ends. This CDR3 is 15 amino acids long. The CDR3 sequence is CASSERQFSNQPQHF. CDR3 nucleotides: TGCGCCAGCAGTGAACGACAATTTAGCAATCAGCCCCAGCATTTT.

This clone has only a few counts. This chain links TRBV7-8 with TRBJ2-7; tentatively, D is TRBD2 (6 bases). The CDR3 is 15 residues long. Germline V gene lookup returns CDR1 SGHVS and CDR2 FQNEAQ. Between the trimmed V and J ends, which lost 5 bases and 0 bases, there was a span of 14 bases. This chain's CDR3 is CASSHSGTFSYEQYF. The CDR3 DNA sequence: TGTGCCAGCAGCCACTCCGGGACTTTCTCCTACGAGCAGTACTTC.

The J gene is TRBJ2-1, the V gene TRBV5-4; tentative D call: TRBD2 (6 bases). Trimming took 2 bases from V and 2 from J, leaving 14 bases between them. Germline assignment: CDR1 SGHNT and CDR2 YYREEE (reference sequence). CDR3 length equals 16 residues. The CDR3 here is CASSLPGLRAYNEQFF. The CDR3 nucleotides are TGTGCCAGCAGCTTACCGGGACTCCGCGCCTACAATGAGCAGTTCTTC.

V gene TRBV6-6 combines with J gene TRBJ1-1; a weak D match, TRBD1 (5 bases). Germline V gives CDR1 MNHNY, CDR2 SVGAGI (reference sequence). Deletions cut 8 bases from V and 1 base from J, with 11 bases between. The CDR3 length is 13 residues. CDR3 sequence (DNA): TGTGCCAGCGGGGGGGGGACGAACACTGAAGCTTTCTTT. This encodes CASGGGTNTEAFF.

V usage is TRBV12-5 and J usage is TRBJ1-5, with D possibly matching TRBD1 (6 bases). This CDR3 spans 16 amino acids. V gave up 1 base and J gave up 0 bases, with 10 bases separating them. Germline CDR1 reads LGHNT; CDR2 reads FRNRAP. This CDR3 reads CASGLGTENSNQPQHF. CDR3 in DNA: TGTGCTAGTGGTTTGGGGACAGAAAATAGCAATCAGCCCCAGCATTTT.

This chain joins TRBV5-4 and TRBJ2-7, with 8 bases that match TRBD2. The V and J ends lost 4 bases and 5 bases, in that order; junction bases with no gene match: 8. The CDR3 contains 14 residues. Germline-derived CDR1 and CDR2 are SGHNT and YYREEE (reference sequence). The CDR3 DNA reads as TGTGCCAGCAGCCCGGGAGGGTTTCAGAACGAGCAGTACTTC. Its translation is CASSPGGFQNEQYF.